The 10 T cell receptor beta chains below were found in one sample sequenced in a study of vaccination effects on CD4 cells after COVID-19 (dated by TCRdb to between 2021 and 2022). Their antigens are not known. The method behind the library was the immunoSEQ multiplex PCR assay. The immuneACCESS repertoire file appears here via TCRdb, limited to in-frame rearrangements. These files lack a portion of the clones; in checked studies, under half of the deficit traces to unresolved V genes, and the cause of the others is not known. For this sample the table gives about 37,000 clones, of which roughly 74% were detected only once. Together, the top ten hold under 3% of the sample. After around ten days of culture, CD4+ T cells were isolated with the EasySep CD4+ T cell isolation kit. The input for sequencing was CD4+ T cells from PBMCs cultured without peptide, taken before COVID-19 vaccination. These receptors were collected from a human donor who received a COVID-19 vaccine.

Note on this clone: Relative to the germline gene, one junction end is altered; a read error may explain this. This chain connects TRBV5-8 to TRBJ1-3; possible D gene TRBD1, 6 bases. The CDR3 spans 15 residues. Germline V CDR1 and CDR2: SGHTS, YDEGEE. CDR3: CASSRTARTGYTIYF. DNA for the CDR3: TGTGCCAGCAGCCGGACAGCGAGAACTGGATACACCATATATTTT.

This clone has only one observation. The chain is built from TRBV6-1 and TRBJ1-2; 8 nucleotides agree with TRBD1. Germline lookup yields CDR1 MNHNS and CDR2 SASEGT. The CDR3 has 17 residues. V shed 2 bases and J 4 bases; nucleotides not matched to a gene: 12. The CDR3 sequence: CASSEHGRTGPLYGYTF. In DNA form, the CDR3 reads TGTGCCAGCAGTGAACATGGTAGGACAGGGCCGCTCTATGGCTACACCTTC.

This clone was counted a few times. The rearrangement joins TRBV10-3 to TRBJ2-1; maybe TRBD2 (6 bases). Trimming stripped 8 bases from V and 4 bases from J, with 15 bases between. The germline V gene has CDR1 ENHRY and CDR2 SYGVKD. The CDR3 runs 14 residues. As DNA, the CDR3 is TGTGCCATCCGGGAGACCAAAGAATACAATGAGCAGTTCTTC. Encoded protein: CAIRETKEYNEQFF.

V is TRBV6-5 and J is TRBJ1-6, with D possibly being TRBD1 (5 bases). CDR3 size: 15 residues. Germline V CDR1 and CDR2: MNHEY, SVGAGI. Trimming shortened V by 5 bases and J by 10 bases, and 18 bases separated the two germline ends. The CDR3 is CASSRGAGRYSPLHF. CDR3 DNA sequence: TGTGCCAGCAGTCGGGGCGCGGGGCGTTACTCACCCCTCCACTTT.

The chain uses TRBV4-1 and TRBJ2-3, with TRBD2 matching 11 bases. The CDR3 extends over 15 amino acids. Germline V lookup: CDR1 MGHRA, CDR2 YSYEKL. V shed 6 bases and J 1 base; nucleotides not matched to a gene: 3. CDR3 amino acids: CASRLAGDRTDTQYF. The CDR3 nucleotides read TGCGCCAGCAGACTAGCGGGGGACCGCACAGATACGCAGTATTTT.

This clone came up once. The rearrangement links TRBV19 to TRBJ1-2; D might be TRBD1 (5 bases). The CDR3 has 13 residues. V lost 5 bases and J 6 bases, leaving 13 bases between the germline ends. Germline V lookup: CDR1 LNHDA, CDR2 SQIVND (reference sequence). The CDR3 here is CASSLGRGNGYTF. For the CDR3, the DNA is TGTGCCAGTAGTTTAGGACGGGGGAATGGCTACACCTTC.

This chain uses TRBV3-1 (or the pseudogene TRBV3-2) with TRBJ2-2; the match to TRBD2 covers 9 bases. The junction had 9 bases not matched to a gene; V was cut back by 0 bases and J by 1 base. This CDR3 is 19 amino acids long. Looked up from germline, CDR1 is LGHDT and CDR2 is YNNKEL (reference sequence). Here the CDR3 DNA reads TGTGCCAGCAGCCAAGAACCGCGGGGGGGCTTAGGGAACACCGGGGAGCTGTTTTTT. This translates into CASSQEPRGGLGNTGELFF.

V usage is TRBV12-3 or TRBV12-4 and J usage is TRBJ2-7; D remains ambiguous. The CDR3 is 13 residues long. Trimming pared 2 bases from V and 3 bases from J, leaving 8 bases between. The CDR3: CASSLRVGYEQYF. The CDR3 coding sequence is TGTGCCAGCAGTTTAAGGGTAGGCTACGAGCAGTACTTC.

This clone was counted once. The chain has TRBV7-6 and TRBJ2-2, with TRBD2 identical over 8 bases. The germline CDR1 and CDR2 sequences are SGHVS and FNYEAQ. V lost 5 bases to trimming and J lost 6 bases; unmatched junction nucleotides: 11. This CDR3 has 16 amino acids. CDR3 nucleotide sequence: TGTGCCAGCAGCCCCCTCTCGGGAGGGGGGCCCGGGGAGCTGTTTTTT. Its translation: CASSPLSGGGPGELFF. Complete variable domain (other parts from reference TRBV7-6 and TRBJ2-2): GAGVSQSPRYKVTKRGQDVALRCDPISGHVSLYWYRQALGQGPEFLTYFNYEAQQDKSGLPNDRFSAERPEGSISTLTIQRTEQRDSAMYRCASSPLSGGGPGELFFGEGSRLTVL.

The V gene is TRBV7-2, the J gene TRBJ2-7; D unresolved. The V gene lost 3 bases and the J gene lost 5 bases, with 14 bases spanning the gap. Germline CDR1 SGHTA, CDR2 FQGNSA. This CDR3 spans 14 amino acids. As DNA, the CDR3 is TGTGCCAGCAGCTTCCAGGTTATTTGGGACGAGCAGTACTTC. Encoded protein: CASSFQVIWDEQYF.